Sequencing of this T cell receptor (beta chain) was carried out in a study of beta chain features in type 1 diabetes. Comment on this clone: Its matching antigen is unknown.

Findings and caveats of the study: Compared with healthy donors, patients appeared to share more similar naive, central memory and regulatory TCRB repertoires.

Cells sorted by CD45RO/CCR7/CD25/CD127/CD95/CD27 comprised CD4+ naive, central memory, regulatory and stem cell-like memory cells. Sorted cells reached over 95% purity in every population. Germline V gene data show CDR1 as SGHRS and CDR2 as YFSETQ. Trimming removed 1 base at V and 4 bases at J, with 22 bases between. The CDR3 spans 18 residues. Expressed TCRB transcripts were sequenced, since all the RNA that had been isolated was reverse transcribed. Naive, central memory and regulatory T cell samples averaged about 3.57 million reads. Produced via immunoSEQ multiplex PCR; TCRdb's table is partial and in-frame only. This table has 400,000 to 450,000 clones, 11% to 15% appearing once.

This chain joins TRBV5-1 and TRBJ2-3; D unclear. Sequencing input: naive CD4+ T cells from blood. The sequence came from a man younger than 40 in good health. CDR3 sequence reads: CASSLTGYPGANPDTQYF. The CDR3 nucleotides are TGCGCCAGCAGCTTGACCGGTTATCCAGGAGCGAATCCAGATACGCAGTATTTT.